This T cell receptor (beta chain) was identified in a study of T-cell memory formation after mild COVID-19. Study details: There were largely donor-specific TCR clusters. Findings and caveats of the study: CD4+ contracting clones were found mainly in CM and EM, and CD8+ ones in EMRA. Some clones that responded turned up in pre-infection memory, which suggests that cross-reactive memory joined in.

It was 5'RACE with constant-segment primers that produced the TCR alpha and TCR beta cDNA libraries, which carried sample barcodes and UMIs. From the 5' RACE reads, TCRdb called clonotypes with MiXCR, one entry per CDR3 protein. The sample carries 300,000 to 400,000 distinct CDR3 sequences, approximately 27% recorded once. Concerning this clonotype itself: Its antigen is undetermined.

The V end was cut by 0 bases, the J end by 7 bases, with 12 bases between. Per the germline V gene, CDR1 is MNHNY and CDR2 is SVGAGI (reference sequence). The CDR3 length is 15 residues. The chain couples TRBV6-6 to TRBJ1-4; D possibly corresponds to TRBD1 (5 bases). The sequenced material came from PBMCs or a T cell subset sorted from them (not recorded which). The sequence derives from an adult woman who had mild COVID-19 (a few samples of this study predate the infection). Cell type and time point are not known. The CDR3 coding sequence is TGTGCCAGCAGTTACTCCCCAGGGTCCTCTGAAAAACTGTTTTTT. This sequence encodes CASSYSPGSSEKLFF.